This T cell receptor (beta chain) was documented in a study of T cells after yellow fever vaccination. Whole-study context: Each low-cell-number fraction was prepared by means of SMART-Seq v4 Ultra Low Input.

To note about this clonotype: What it binds is not known.

The germline gives CDR1 SEHNR, CDR2 FQNEAQ (reference sequence). There are 15 residues in the CDR3. V was pared by 1 base and J by 7 bases, with 17 bases between. Regarding the study as a whole: CD4 and CD8 compartments shared a small share of clonotypes. Contaminants from the bulk population, in the form of abundant clonotypes, could be found in FACS-sorted repertoires.

A universal primer site and UMIs were added as TCR cDNA was made by 5'RACE template switching. TCRdb re-called the 5' RACE reads with MiXCR, one entry per CDR3 protein. The sample holds approximately 510,000 distinct CDR3 sequences, 21% seen once. The receptor comes from a man aged 18 to 35 who received the YFV17D yellow fever vaccine. The sample consisted of PBMCs, taken 21 days after the first yellow fever vaccination. The chain combines TRBV7-9 with TRBJ2-7; D is perhaps TRBD2 (6 bases). Written as DNA, the CDR3 is TGTGCCAGCAGCTTAGTTACGGGACTCCCTAGGGAGCAGTACTTC. Encoded protein: CASSLVTGLPREQYF.